The 16 T cell receptor beta chains in this list originate from one sample, sequenced in a study of T cells in Graves' hyperthyroidism and ophthalmopathy. Amplification of TCR beta CDR3 regions used RNA as the template. Using the HTBI primer set, a first-round RT-PCR was run on the TCR CDR3. One entry per CDR3 protein results from TCRdb running MiXCR on the multiplex PCR reads. The repertoire holds about 320,000 distinct CDR3 sequences, 16% seen once, with around a third in the top ten. Sequenced input: blood. All receptors derive from a man aged 25-40 years with Graves' hyperthyroidism.

The table lists this clonotype with a few counts. V gene TRBV5-1 combines with J gene TRBJ2-2; D may match TRBD1 or TRBD2 (6 bases each). The CDR3 runs to 16 residues. Trimming stripped 1 base from V and 6 bases from J, with 16 bases between. The germline V gene encodes CDR1 SGHRS and CDR2 YFSETQ. CDR3 protein: CASSLFSGGPAGELFF. CDR3 DNA: TGCGCCAGCAGCTTGTTTTCCGGGGGCCCGGCCGGGGAGCTGTTTTTT.

This clonotype was found many times. This sequence joins TRBV11-2 and TRBJ2-3; a weak D match, TRBD2 (6 bases). Trimming removed 5 bases from V and 6 bases from J, with 21 bases in between. The CDR3 covers 16 residues. From germline, CDR1 is SGHAT and CDR2 FQNNGV. The CDR3 protein is CASSPGPTSGLDTQYF. In DNA, the CDR3 is TGTGCCAGCAGCCCAGGACCGACGAGCGGGTTGGATACGCAGTATTTT.

This clonotype showed up many times. The chain carries TRBV24-1 and TRBJ2-1, with TRBD2 matching over 13 bases. The CDR3 has 19 residues. Germline CDR1 and CDR2: KGHDR and SFDVKD. V shed 4 bases and J 0 bases; nucleotides not matched to a gene: 8. CDR3 amino acids: CATSEPGLAGRISYNEQFF. For the CDR3, the DNA is TGTGCCACCAGTGAACCGGGACTAGCGGGGAGGATCTCCTACAATGAGCAGTTCTTC.

This clonotype occurred many times. The chain is built from TRBV12-3 or TRBV12-4 and TRBJ2-1; D tentatively fits TRBD1 or TRBD2 (5 bases each). Trimming stripped 4 bases from V and 7 bases from J, with 14 bases between. This CDR3 contains 14 residues. CDR3 DNA sequence: TGTGCCAGCAGTTCCCGGGACCGGCGGAATGAGCAGTTCTTC. Its translation: CASSSRDRRNEQFF.

This clonotype showed up just a few times. This chain's CDR3 is CASSLEVLRGGNNYEQYF. CDR3 coding DNA: TGTGCCAGCAGCTTAGAAGTCCTTAGAGGGGGCAATAACTACGAGCAGTACTTC. The V gene is TRBV7-9, the J gene TRBJ2-7, with 7 bases matching TRBD1. Per germline, CDR1 SEHNR and CDR2 FQNEAQ (reference sequence). V lost 1 base to trimming and J lost 3 bases; unmatched junction nucleotides: 15. The CDR3 totals 18 residues.

The sample holds many counts of this clonotype. The rearrangement links TRBV15 to TRBJ2-1, with D tentatively TRBD2 (5 bases). Between the trimmed V and J ends, which lost 3 bases and 4 bases, there was a span of 10 bases. The CDR3 length is 14 residues. The germline gives CDR1 LNHNV, CDR2 YYDKDF (reference sequence). DNA for the CDR3: TGTGCCACCAGCAGGAGGGCCCAGTACAATGAGCAGTTCTTC. It encodes CATSRRAQYNEQFF.

A few counts support this clonotype. The chain joins TRBV15 to TRBJ2-3; D not certain. CDR1 and CDR2 from the germline V gene are LNHNV and YYDKDF (reference sequence). The CDR3 extends over 14 amino acids. Trimming left V 1 base short and J 1 base short, with 6 bases between. The CDR3 loop reads CATSRVSGTDTQYF. The DNA of the CDR3 is TGTGCCACCAGCAGAGTCAGCGGCACAGATACGCAGTATTTT.

This clonotype was detected many times. CDR3 DNA sequence: TGTGCCAGCAGCGGACTAGCGGGAGTGTACGAGCAGTACTTC. This sequence encodes CASSGLAGVYEQYF. J is TRBJ2-7 and V is TRBV7-2; 13 nucleotides align to TRBD2. The V segment lost 5 bases and the J segment 4 bases; nucleotides outside the gene matches: 2. The length of the CDR3 is 14 residues. CDR1 is SGHTA and CDR2 is FQGNSA in the germline V gene. Drawing the rest from reference TRBV7-2 and TRBJ2-7, the complete variable domain is GAGVSQSPSNKVTEKGKDVELRCDPISGHTALYWYRQSLGQGLEFLIYFQGNSAPDKSGLPSDRFSAERTGGSVSTLTIQRTQQEDSAVYLCASSGLAGVYEQYFGPGTRLTVT.

The chain joins TRBV7-3 to TRBJ2-1, with D maybe TRBD1 (7 bases). Germline CDR1 SGHTA, CDR2 FQGTGA. This CDR3 is 15 amino acids long. V was shortened by 2 bases and J by 4 bases, with 12 bases between the two germline ends. CDR3 amino acids: CASSLRQGLYNEQFF. The CDR3 coding sequence is TGTGCCAGCAGCTTACGACAGGGACTTTACAATGAGCAGTTCTTC. The full variable domain, rest sourced from reference TRBV7-3 and TRBJ2-1, is GAGVSQTPSNKVTEKGKYVELRCDPISGHTALYWYRQSLGQGPEFLIYFQGTGAADDSGLPNDRFFAVRPEGSVSTLKIQRTERGDSAVYLCASSLRQGLYNEQFFGPGTRLTVL.

This clonotype occurred many times. V gene TRBV29-1 combines with J gene TRBJ2-7; possibly TRBD2 for D (6 bases). Trimming shortened V by 7 bases and J by 2 bases, and 15 bases separated the two germline ends. Per germline, CDR1 SQVTM and CDR2 ANQGSEA. The length of the CDR3 is 13 residues. The CDR3 protein is CSGIAESTYEQYF. CDR3 DNA sequence: TGCAGCGGTATAGCGGAAAGCACCTACGAGCAGTACTTC.

This clonotype was detected only a few times. The CDR3 DNA sequence: TGTGCCAGCAGCTTGGGTGGCGACGGAGGATACACCTTC. Translation: CASSLGGDGGYTF. The chain combines TRBV5-6 with TRBJ1-2; D not resolved. Trimming removed 0 bases at V and 11 bases at J, with 14 bases between. This CDR3 comprises 13 residues. Germline CDR1 and CDR2: SGHDT and YYEEEE.

This clonotype was detected only a few times. The chain employs TRBV19 and TRBJ2-5; 9 bases fit TRBD2. Germline V gene sequence: CDR1 LNHDA, CDR2 SQIVND (reference sequence). The CDR3 runs 13 residues. Germline trimming cut 4 bases from V and 7 bases from J; bases unmatched to any gene: 4. CDR3 nucleotides: TGTGCCAGTAGTAGGACTAGCGCCGGGACCCAGTACTTC. As protein: CASSRTSAGTQYF.

CDR3 DNA sequence: TGTGCCTGGAGTGTTTGGGGGGCTAAAAACATTCAGTACTTC. Its protein is CAWSVWGAKNIQYF. The rearrangement uses TRBV30 and TRBJ2-4; possibly TRBD1 or TRBD2 for D (6 bases each). V shed 0 bases and J shed 4 bases, with 10 bases lying between them. The CDR3 is 14 residues long. CDR1 GTSNPN and CDR2 SVGIG come from the germline V gene (reference sequence).

This clonotype has at least ten counts. This chain uses TRBV12-3 or TRBV12-4 with TRBJ2-2; D is unresolved. Trimming took off 1 base at V and 7 bases at J, with 10 bases between the two ends. This CDR3 contains 14 residues. CDR3 DNA: TGTGCCAGCAGTTTAGTGGATTACCTCGGGGAGCTGTTTTTT. Encoded protein: CASSLVDYLGELFF.

This clonotype was picked up many times. The chain combines TRBV12-3 or TRBV12-4 with TRBJ2-1; D is perhaps TRBD1 (7 bases). The CDR3 contains 15 residues. Trimming cost V 6 bases and J 7 bases, with 19 bases left between them. The CDR3 protein is CASSYRTGGFNEQFF. The CDR3 DNA sequence: TGTGCCAGCAGCTACCGGACAGGAGGGTTTAATGAGCAGTTCTTC.

In this sample, this clonotype turned up many times. The V call is TRBV30, the J call TRBJ1-5, with unresolved D. Trimming cost V 2 bases and J 4 bases, with 12 bases left between them. This CDR3 spans 14 amino acids. Per germline, CDR1 GTSNPN and CDR2 SVGIG (reference sequence). The chain's CDR3 is CAWSPDSRNQPQHF. CDR3 DNA: TGTGCCTGGAGTCCCGACTCAAGGAATCAGCCCCAGCATTTT.